One and the same sample provided the 29 T cell receptor beta chains below, sequenced in a study of T cell changes during pregnancy in multiple sclerosis. Generated by immunoSEQ multiplex PCR, the TCRdb table keeps only in-frame clones and is missing some. The data show some 49,000 clones, with around 87% seen just once and about 5.1% held by the top ten. The specimen was peripheral blood, collected after pregnancy. These receptor sequences come from a female donor in good health, enrolled as a control in a pregnancy study.

This rearrangement joins TRBV9 to TRBJ2-3; 7 positions agree with TRBD1. V was pared by 0 bases and J by 5 bases, with 3 bases of the junction left unmatched. The germline V gene encodes CDR1 SGDLS and CDR2 YYNGEE. The CDR3 consists of 14 residues. In nucleotides, the CDR3 is TGTGCCAGCAGCGTAGGTACAGGGGTAGATACGCAGTATTTT. It translates to CASSVGTGVDTQYF. Filled out from reference TRBV9 and TRBJ2-3, the complete variable domain reads DSGVTQTPKHLITATGQRVTLRCSPRSGDLSVYWYQQSLDQGLQFLIQYYNGEERAKGNILERFSAQQFPDLHSELNLSSLELGDSALYFCASSVGTGVDTQYFGPGTRLTVL.

The sample holds one count of this clone. The chain joins TRBV28 to TRBJ2-7; D is uncertain. V lost 3 bases to trimming and J lost 2 bases, with 11 bases between them. The CDR3 contains 14 residues. Germline V CDR1 and CDR2: MDHEN, SYDVKM. DNA of the CDR3: TGTGCCAGCAGTTTGGGCGCTCAAGCCTACGAGCAGTACTTC. Amino acid sequence: CASSLGAQAYEQYF.

The V and J genes are TRBV27 and TRBJ2-1; D is possibly TRBD1 (6 bases). With 9 bases removed from V and 0 bases from J, the gap between germline ends came to 12 bases. The CDR3 spans 14 residues. Germline lookup yields CDR1 MNHEY and CDR2 SMNVEV (reference sequence). The CDR3 protein is CASAQGSSYNEQFF. In DNA, the CDR3 is TGTGCCAGTGCCCAGGGGAGCTCCTACAATGAGCAGTTCTTC.

V is TRBV4-2 and J is TRBJ1-3; D perhaps matches TRBD1 (6 bases). In germline, CDR1 is LGHNA, CDR2 YNFKEQ. The CDR3 is 16 residues long. The V and J ends lost 1 base and 2 bases respectively, with 12 bases between them. The chain's CDR3 is CASSQGDPGAGNTIYF. In DNA form, the CDR3 reads TGTGCCAGCAGCCAAGGGGACCCAGGGGCTGGAAACACCATATATTTT.

V usage is TRBV7-8 and J usage is TRBJ1-1; 8 bases match TRBD1. The CDR3 consists of 13 residues. The V gene's germline CDR1 is SGHVS and CDR2 FQNEAQ. V lost 5 bases, J lost 5 bases, and 4 bases stayed unmatched. CDR3 sequence reads: CASSRDRGTEAFF. CDR3 bases: TGTGCCAGCAGCCGCGACAGGGGTACTGAAGCTTTCTTT.

The J gene is TRBJ1-1, the V gene TRBV30; D gene uncertain. The germline gives CDR1 GTSNPN, CDR2 SVGIG (reference sequence). Trimming cost V 2 bases and J 0 bases, with 13 bases left between them. The CDR3 has 15 amino acids. CDR3 bases: TGTGCCTGGAGTTCAGGTCTCATCATGAACACTGAAGCTTTCTTT. Residues: CAWSSGLIMNTEAFF. Filled out from reference TRBV30 and TRBJ1-1, the complete variable domain reads SQTIHQWPATLVQPVGSPLSLECTVEGTSNPNLYWYRQAAGRGLQLLFYSVGIGQISSEVPQNLSASRPQDRQFILSSKKLLLSDSGFYLCAWSSGLIMNTEAFFGQGTRLTVV.

The chain recombines TRBV11-2 with TRBJ2-1, with 9 bases identical to TRBD2. In germline, CDR1 is SGHAT, CDR2 FQNNGV. The junction had 9 bases not matched to a gene; V was cut back by 4 bases and J by 8 bases. The CDR3 is 15 amino acids. The CDR3 loop is CASSSLAGGRYEQFF. The DNA for the CDR3 is TGTGCCAGCAGCTCCTTGGCGGGGGGGCGTTATGAGCAGTTCTTC.

The chain recombines TRBV7-9 with TRBJ1-2; 7 nucleotides align to TRBD1. The V and J ends lost 1 base and 3 bases, in that order; junction bases with no gene match: 8. The CDR3 extends over 16 amino acids. The V gene's germline CDR1 is SEHNR and CDR2 FQNEAQ (reference sequence). The CDR3 sequence: CASSLGSTGEDYGYTF. The CDR3 DNA sequence: TGTGCCAGCAGCTTAGGGTCAACAGGGGAGGACTATGGCTACACCTTC.

V gene TRBV15 combines with J gene TRBJ2-5, with 9 bases lining up with TRBD1. Germline values: CDR1 LNHNV, CDR2 YYDKDF (reference sequence). V gave up 2 bases and J gave up 4 bases; unmatched junction bases: 5. This CDR3 spans 15 amino acids. The CDR3 bases are TGTGCCACCAGCAGATTCTCGGGACAGGGAGAGACCCAGTACTTC. It is translated as CATSRFSGQGETQYF.

V is TRBV5-1 and J is TRBJ1-5; 12 bases agree with TRBD1. In germline, CDR1 is SGHRS, CDR2 YFSETQ. V lost 4 bases, J lost 2 bases, and 7 bases stayed unmatched. CDR3 length equals 17 residues. The CDR3 DNA sequence: TGCGCCAGCAGCCCAGGGGACAGGGGGCCTGGCAATCAGCCCCAGCATTTT. This codes for CASSPGDRGPGNQPQHF.

The V and J genes are TRBV7-3 and TRBJ1-1, with D perhaps matching TRBD1 (6 bases). V shed 0 bases and J shed 1 base, with 9 bases lying between them. CDR1 is SGHTA, CDR2 FQGTGA, per germline. The CDR3 contains 15 residues. The CDR3 nucleotides are TGTGCCAGCAGCTTAACGAGGGGACAGAACACTGAAGCTTTCTTT. It yields the protein CASSLTRGQNTEAFF.

The chain is built from TRBV21-1 and TRBJ2-5; the table's D call TRBD1 went unverified against the DNA. TRBV21-1 is given as a pseudogene. The CDR3 is made up of 18 amino acids. This CDR3 reads CASNTPSADRVEGETQYF. The CDR3 DNA follows: TGTGCCAGCAACACCCCCTCGGCGGACAGGGTCGAGGGAGAGACCCAGTACTTC.

The chain employs TRBV11-3 and TRBJ2-5; 9 bases match TRBD1. Germline trimming cut 5 bases from V and 5 bases from J; bases unmatched to any gene: 9. CDR1 SGHNT and CDR2 YENEEA come from the germline V gene. CDR3 length: 15 amino acids. This CDR3 reads CASSDPQGAMETQYF. Written as DNA, the CDR3 is TGTGCCAGCAGCGACCCACAGGGGGCAATGGAGACCCAGTACTTC.

The genes are TRBV4-1 and TRBJ1-5; a weak D match, TRBD1 (5 bases). This CDR3 region has 15 residues. Trimming took off 0 bases at V and 8 bases at J, with 14 bases between the two ends. Germline loops: CDR1 MGHRA, CDR2 YSYEKL. In nucleotides, the CDR3 is TGCGCCAGCAGCCAAGATGGAGTGGGGCTTAAGCCCCAGCATTTT. This codes for CASSQDGVGLKPQHF.

The chain employs TRBV28 and TRBJ2-3; possibly TRBD2 for D (5 bases). V was pared by 8 bases and J by 2 bases, with 11 bases between. The length of the CDR3 is 13 residues. Germline V CDR1 and CDR2: MDHEN, SYDVKM. DNA of the CDR3: TGTGCCAGCCGGGGATTTAACACAGATACGCAGTATTTT. This translates into CASRGFNTDTQYF.

This clone was seen only once. The chain combines TRBV27 with TRBJ2-5; no clear D gene. Germline assignment: CDR1 MNHEY and CDR2 SMNVEV (reference sequence). This CDR3 region has 13 residues. Deletions cut 5 bases from V and 1 base from J, with 8 bases between. Here the CDR3 DNA reads TGTGCCAGCAGTCGGGTGGTCCAAGAGACCCAGTACTTC. Its translation: CASSRVVQETQYF.

The rearrangement links TRBV18 to TRBJ2-6; 9 positions match TRBD1. CDR1 KGHSH and CDR2 LQKENI come from the germline V gene. The CDR3 sequence is 17 residues long. Trimming cost V 4 bases and J 1 base; bases outside gene matches: 5. CDR3 DNA sequence: TGTGCCAGCTCACACAGGGACAGGGTGTCTGGGGCCAACGTCCTGACTTTC. It specifies CASSHRDRVSGANVLTF. The variable domain in full, completed from reference TRBV18 and TRBJ2-6, reads NAGVMQNPRHLVRRRGQEARLRCSPMKGHSHVYWYRQLPEEGLKFMVYLQKENIIDESGMPKERFSAEFPKEGPSILRIQQVVRGDSAAYFCASSHRDRVSGANVLTFGAGSRLTVL.

The CDR3 reads CASSLGDKAYEQYF. CDR3 nucleotide sequence: TGTGCCAGCAGTTTAGGGGACAAGGCCTACGAGCAGTACTTC. The chain is built from TRBV27 and TRBJ2-7; D is perhaps TRBD1 (6 bases). CDR1 is MNHEY and CDR2 is SMNVEV in the germline V gene (reference sequence). The CDR3 is 14 amino acids. V dropped 2 bases and J dropped 2 bases, with 10 bases sitting between them.

The chain uses TRBV28 and TRBJ2-7; 7 nucleotides align to TRBD1. J lost 6 bases, V lost 5 bases, and 7 bases had no gene match. CDR1 and CDR2 (germline): MDHEN, SYDVKM. The CDR3 spans 13 residues. The CDR3: CASSQTGLSEQYF. DNA for the CDR3: TGTGCCAGCAGTCAGACAGGGTTATCCGAGCAGTACTTC. Full variable domain (missing parts from reference TRBV28 and TRBJ2-7): DVKVTQSSRYLVKRTGEKVFLECVQDMDHENMFWYRQDPGLGLRLIYFSYDVKMKEKGDIPEGYSVSREKKERFSLILESASTNQTSMYLCASSQTGLSEQYFGPGTRLTVT.

This rearrangement joins TRBV28 to TRBJ1-2; the match to TRBD1 covers 7 bases. Trimming at V came to 5 bases and at J to 8 bases, leaving 8 bases not matched to a gene. The CDR3 sequence is 13 residues long. CDR1 MDHEN and CDR2 SYDVKM come from the germline V gene. DNA of the CDR3: TGTGCCAGCAGTGGACAGGCCCCCTGGGGCTACACCTTC. Protein: CASSGQAPWGYTF.

The rearrangement links TRBV2 to TRBJ2-7; D is undetermined. The CDR3 covers 12 residues. Germline V CDR1 and CDR2: SNHLY, FYNNEI. V lost 5 bases to trimming and J lost 5 bases, with 10 bases between them. CDR3 nucleotide sequence: TGTGCCAGCAGTCAGTCCCGGGACGAGCAGTACTTC. Translating gives CASSQSRDEQYF.

V and J are TRBV9 and TRBJ1-1; 9 bases match TRBD1. This CDR3 spans 15 amino acids. Trimming at V came to 4 bases and at J to 5 bases, leaving 9 bases not matched to a gene. The germline CDR1 and CDR2 sequences are SGDLS and YYNGEE. CDR3 coding DNA: TGTGCCAGCAGCCCCCGGGACAGGGAGGGAACTGAAGCTTTCTTT. Translation gives CASSPRDREGTEAFF.

This clone showed up just a few times. The chain joins TRBV28 to TRBJ2-7; D perhaps matches TRBD2 (5 bases). V shed 5 bases and J shed 6 bases, with 17 bases lying between them. The CDR3 consists of 14 residues. The V gene's germline CDR1 is MDHEN and CDR2 SYDVKM. The CDR3 sequence is CASSASPEAGEQYF. DNA of the CDR3: TGTGCCAGCAGTGCATCTCCGGAGGCGGGCGAGCAGTACTTC.

This chain uses TRBV10-3 with TRBJ2-3; D gene unclear. The germline V gene encodes CDR1 ENHRY and CDR2 SYGVKD. V lost 3 bases to trimming and J lost 3 bases, with 10 bases between them. CDR3 length: 14 amino acids. Written as DNA, the CDR3 is TGTGCCATCAGTGAAGAACCCAGGACAGATACGCAGTATTTT. This gives the protein CAISEEPRTDTQYF.

This clone was recorded once. The chain carries TRBV7-9 and TRBJ1-5; 8 nucleotides match TRBD1. V lost 1 base, J lost 4 bases, and 3 bases stayed unmatched. CDR3 length equals 15 residues. The germline gives CDR1 SEHNR, CDR2 FQNEAQ (reference sequence). The DNA for the CDR3 is TGTGCCAGCAGCTTAGGGGGACAGGCTAATCAGCCCCAGCATTTT. It specifies CASSLGGQANQPQHF.

The rearrangement joins TRBV19 to TRBJ1-5, with D possibly TRBD1 on 5 matching bases. This CDR3 comprises 14 residues. Germline V gene sequence: CDR1 LNHDA, CDR2 SQIVND (reference sequence). Trimming took 2 bases from V and 5 from J, leaving 10 bases between them. CDR3 DNA: TGTGCCAGTAGTATAACGGGGGTGGATCAGCCCCAGCATTTT. It yields the protein CASSITGVDQPQHF.

V is TRBV29-1 and J is TRBJ2-5; D not certain. V shed 5 bases and J shed 3 bases, with 13 bases lying between them. This CDR3 is 13 amino acids long. Germline V gene data show CDR1 as SQVTM and CDR2 as ANQGSEA. CDR3 amino acids: CSVRPRLKETQYF. CDR3 nucleotide sequence: TGCAGCGTTCGCCCTAGACTGAAAGAGACCCAGTACTTC.

The V and J genes are TRBV30 and TRBJ1-6; 10 positions agree with TRBD1. The trim removed 0 bases at V and 7 bases at J, leaving 3 bases unmatched. CDR1 is GTSNPN, CDR2 SVGIG, per germline (reference sequence). The length of the CDR3 is 15 residues. CDR3 DNA: TGTGCCTGGAGTGTAGGGACAGGGGTAAATTCACCCCTCCACTTT. This sequence encodes CAWSVGTGVNSPLHF. Drawing the rest from reference TRBV30 and TRBJ1-6, the complete variable domain is SQTIHQWPATLVQPVGSPLSLECTVEGTSNPNLYWYRQAAGRGLQLLFYSVGIGQISSEVPQNLSASRPQDRQFILSSKKLLLSDSGFYLCAWSVGTGVNSPLHFGNGTRLTVT.

The V gene is TRBV7-2, the J gene TRBJ2-5; 14 bases fit TRBD2. The CDR3 runs to 17 residues. After removal of 4 bases from V and 2 bases from J, the junction contained 6 bases not matched to a gene. In germline, CDR1 is SGHTA, CDR2 FQGNSA. The CDR3 nucleotides read TGTGCCAGCAGCTCGGGACTAGCGGGGGCCCAACAAGAGACCCAGTACTTC. Amino acid sequence: CASSSGLAGAQQETQYF.